This section outlines one T cell receptor (beta chain) sequence together with its context. Its antigen is currently unknown. Extracted RNA was reverse transcribed into cDNA, the sequencing template. Profiling relied on immunoSEQ multiplex PCR, and the TCRdb table lists in-frame clones only, not all of them. The data contain 150,000 or so clones, around 54% of them singletons. These data belong to a study of CD8+ T cells in alopecia areata. V shed 1 base and J shed 10 bases, with 13 bases lying between them. CDR1 and CDR2 (germline): SEHNR, FQNEAQ (reference sequence). This CDR3 region has 13 residues. Sorting from PBMCs produced CD4+ and CD8+ T cells. General study results and limits: Normal skin's resident alphabeta T cells are sequenced alongside lesional scalp T cells.

This TCR was sampled from a human donor in good health. V and J are TRBV7-9 and TRBJ1-1; D remains ambiguous. Sequenced sample: CD4+ T cells sorted from blood. The CDR3 spells CASSLDFLSGAFF. CDR3 in DNA: TGTGCCAGCAGCTTAGATTTCTTATCCGGAGCTTTCTTT.